The rows below give T cell receptor beta chains drawn from one sample of a study of T cell repertoires in cytomegalovirus infection. MiXCR, applied by TCRdb to the reads, yields one record per CDR3 protein. Of around 260,000 distinct CDR3 sequences in the sample, 8% to 9.5% were seen once. The sample comprised PBMCs. The receptors derive from a human donor in good health (CMV status not recorded). Some clones in this sample may be carry-over from other donors' samples. Each CDR3 is given with its conserved first and last residue. A D gene is named only where the DNA matches it firmly. The size entry is marked missing in some rows and otherwise reads once, few, many or a size class.

J: TRBJ2-7
size: many
V: TRBV7-2
D: TRBD2
DNA: TGTGCCAGCAGCTTAGGATGGACTAGGGTTCAGTACTTC
CDR3: CASSLGWTRVQYF

J: TRBJ1-2
size: -
V: TRBV19
D: -
DNA: TGTGCCAGTAGTATCCCGAAAGGGGGGCTGCTCGAGTGGTACACCTTC
CDR3: CASSIPKGGLLEWYTF

J: TRBJ2-5
size: -
V: TRBV5-6
D: TRBD2
DNA: TGTGCCAGCAGCTTTTCTGGACTAGCGGAGGCTCAAGAGACCCAGTACTTC
CDR3: CASSFSGLAEAQETQYF

J: TRBJ1-5
size: many
V: TRBV7-2
D: -
DNA: TGTGCCAGCAGCTTAGACGACGGGGGCAATCAGCCCCAGCATTTT
CDR3: CASSLDDGGNQPQHF

J: TRBJ2-7
size: -
V: TRBV6-6
D: TRBD1
DNA: TGTGCCAGCAGTACCAGGGGGTCGTACAAGCAGTACTTC
CDR3: CASSTRGSYKQYF

J: TRBJ1-2
size: many
V: TRBV7-2
D: TRBD1
DNA: TGTGCCAGCAGCTCAGACAGGGTGAAGGGCTACACCTTC
CDR3: CASSSDRVKGYTF

J: TRBJ2-6
size: many
V: TRBV6-5
D: -
DNA: TGTGCCAATCACCTGAGGTTCGGGGCCAACGTCCTGACTTTC
CDR3: CANHLRFGANVLTF

J: TRBJ1-3
size: -
V: TRBV6-2/TRBV6-3
D: -
DNA: TGTGCCAGCAGTTACGCGATTGCAGGAGCTGGAAACACCATATATTTT
CDR3: CASSYAIAGAGNTIYF

J: TRBJ2-7
size: few
V: TRBV5-1
D: TRBD1
DNA: TGCGCCAGCAGCCTCGGGACAGTAGTCTCCTACGAGCAGTACTTC
CDR3: CASSLGTVVSYEQYF

J: TRBJ2-7
size: many
V: TRBV20-1
D: -
DNA: TGCAGTGCTAGAGCCCTACAGGGTTTTGGATACGAGCAGTACTTC
CDR3: CSARALQGFGYEQYF

J: TRBJ1-1
size: -
V: TRBV13
D: -
DNA: TGTGCCAGCAGCTCCTCTTCGGGAAACACTGAAGCTTTCTTT
CDR3: CASSSSSGNTEAFF